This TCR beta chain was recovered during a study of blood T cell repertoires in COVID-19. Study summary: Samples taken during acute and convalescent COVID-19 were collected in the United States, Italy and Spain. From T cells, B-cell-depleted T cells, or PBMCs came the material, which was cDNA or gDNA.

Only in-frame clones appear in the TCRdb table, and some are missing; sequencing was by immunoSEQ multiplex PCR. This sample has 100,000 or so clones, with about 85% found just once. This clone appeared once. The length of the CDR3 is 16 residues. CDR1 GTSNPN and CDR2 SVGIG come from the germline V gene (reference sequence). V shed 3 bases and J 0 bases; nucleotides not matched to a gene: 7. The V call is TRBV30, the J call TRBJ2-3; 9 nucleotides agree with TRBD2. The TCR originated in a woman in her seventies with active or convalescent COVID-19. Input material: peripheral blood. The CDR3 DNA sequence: TGTGCCTGGAGCCGGGGACTAGCCGAGAGCACAGATACGCAGTATTTT. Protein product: CAWSRGLAESTDTQYF.